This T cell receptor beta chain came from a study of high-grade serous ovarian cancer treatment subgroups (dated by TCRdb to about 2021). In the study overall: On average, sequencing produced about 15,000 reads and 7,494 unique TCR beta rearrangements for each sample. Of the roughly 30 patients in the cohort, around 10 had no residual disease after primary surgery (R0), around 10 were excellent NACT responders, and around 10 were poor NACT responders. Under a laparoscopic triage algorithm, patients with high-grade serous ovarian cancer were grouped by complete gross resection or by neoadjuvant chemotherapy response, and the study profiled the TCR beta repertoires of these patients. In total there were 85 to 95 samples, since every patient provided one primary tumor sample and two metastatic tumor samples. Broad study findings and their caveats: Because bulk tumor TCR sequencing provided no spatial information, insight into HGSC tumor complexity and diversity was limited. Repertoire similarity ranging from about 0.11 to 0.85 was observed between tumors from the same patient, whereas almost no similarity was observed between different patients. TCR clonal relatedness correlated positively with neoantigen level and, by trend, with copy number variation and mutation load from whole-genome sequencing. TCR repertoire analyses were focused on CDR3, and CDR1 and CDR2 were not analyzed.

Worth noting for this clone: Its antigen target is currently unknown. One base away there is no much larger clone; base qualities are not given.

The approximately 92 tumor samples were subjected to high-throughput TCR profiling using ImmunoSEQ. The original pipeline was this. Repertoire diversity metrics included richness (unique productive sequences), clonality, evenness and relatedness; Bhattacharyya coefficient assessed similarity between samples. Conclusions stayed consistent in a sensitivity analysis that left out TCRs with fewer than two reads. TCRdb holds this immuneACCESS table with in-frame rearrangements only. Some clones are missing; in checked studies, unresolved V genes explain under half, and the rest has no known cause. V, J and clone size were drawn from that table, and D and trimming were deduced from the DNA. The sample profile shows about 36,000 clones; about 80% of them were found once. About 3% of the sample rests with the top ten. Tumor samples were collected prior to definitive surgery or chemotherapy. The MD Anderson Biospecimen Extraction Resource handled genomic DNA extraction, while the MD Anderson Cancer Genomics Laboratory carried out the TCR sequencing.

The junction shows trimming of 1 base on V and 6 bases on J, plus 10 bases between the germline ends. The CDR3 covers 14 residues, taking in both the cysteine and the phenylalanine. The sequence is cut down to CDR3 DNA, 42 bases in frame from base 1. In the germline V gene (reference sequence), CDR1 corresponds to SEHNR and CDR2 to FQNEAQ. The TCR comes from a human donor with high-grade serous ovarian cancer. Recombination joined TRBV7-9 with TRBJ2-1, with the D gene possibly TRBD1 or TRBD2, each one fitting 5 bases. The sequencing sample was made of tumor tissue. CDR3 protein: CASSLDGASNEQFF. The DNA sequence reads TGTGCCAGCAGCTTAGACGGGGCTAGCAATGAGCAGTTCTTC.